These T cell receptor beta chains were read from a single sample in a study of shared clonotypes between healthy human individuals. The protocol was immunoSEQ multiplex PCR, while the TCRdb copy is restricted to in-frame clones and leaves out a portion. Of over 2,000,000 clones in the sample, about 93% are singletons; the top ten hold approximately 1.6%. Sequences were obtained from naive CD8+ T cells from PBMCs. These receptor sequences come from a man aged 18 to 30 in good health. Some clones in this sample may be carry-over from other donors' samples. CDR3s include the opening cysteine and the closing phenylalanine or tryptophan. A D gene is named only where the DNA matches it firmly. The size of a clone is reported for some rows only, either as once, few or many, or as a class for expanded clones.

j_call | d_call | clone_size | v_call | cdr3_nt | cdr3_aa
TRBJ2-1 | NA | NA | TRBV6-1 | TGTGCCAGCAGTGAAGCTGACTCCCTAGGGTATGAGCAGTTCTTC | CASSEADSLGYEQFF
TRBJ2-1 | NA | NA | TRBV5-1 | TGCGCCAGCAGCTTGAAGGATTTCTCCTACAATGAGCAGTTCTTC | CASSLKDFSYNEQFF
TRBJ2-6 | NA | NA | TRBV29-1 | TGCAGCGTGCACTCACAGGTCTCTGGGGCCAACGTCCTGACTTTC | CSVHSQVSGANVLTF
TRBJ2-1 | TRBD2 | NA | TRBV7-2 | TGTGCCAGCAGCTTTAATCTGGCGGGGGTATTCTACAATGAGCAGTTCTTC | CASSFNLAGVFYNEQFF
TRBJ2-1 | TRBD2 | NA | TRBV7-9 | TGTGCCAGCAGCTCATCGGCACCGACTAGCGGGAGCTACAATGAGCAGTTCTTC | CASSSSAPTSGSYNEQFF
TRBJ2-1 | TRBD2 | once | TRBV7-7 | TGTGCCAGCAGCCTCGGGGTAGCGGGAGACAATGAGCAGTTCTTC | CASSLGVAGDNEQFF
TRBJ1-2 | NA | NA | TRBV6-1 | TGTGCCAGCAGTGACCCCCCCGGGGCTAACTATGGCTACACCTTC | CASSDPPGANYGYTF
TRBJ1-1 | TRBD1 | NA | TRBV4-3 | TGCGCCAGCAGCCAAGACAGGGGGAGGTGGACTGAAGCTTTCTTT | CASSQDRGRWTEAFF
TRBJ2-7 | TRBD1 | NA | TRBV29-1 | TGCAGCGTCCGGACAGGCCCCGAGCAGTACTTC | CSVRTGPEQYF
TRBJ2-5 | NA | NA | TRBV2 | TGTGCCAGCAGTGAAGGGGTTATGGGGTCCGCCGGAGAGACCCAGTACTTC | CASSEGVMGSAGETQYF
TRBJ2-3 | NA | NA | TRBV15 | TGTGCCACTACCGTCGGGGTACTAAGCACAGATACGCAGTATTTT | CATTVGVLSTDTQYF
TRBJ2-2 | NA | NA | TRBV27 | TGTGCCAGCAGTTTATCCGCAGGGGGGTCGAAAGAGCTGTTTTTT | CASSLSAGGSKELFF
TRBJ2-2 | TRBD2 | NA | TRBV7-9 | TGTGCCAGCGGTGGACTAGCGGGCGTGAACACCGGGGAGCTGTTTTTT | CASGGLAGVNTGELFF
TRBJ2-7 | NA | NA | TRBV5-1 | TGCGCCAGCAGCTTTAGCTTCTCCTACGAGCAGTACTTC | CASSFSFSYEQYF
TRBJ1-1 | TRBD1 | few | TRBV4-1 | TGCGCCAGCAGCGCACCTGGGACAGCCACTGAAGCTTTCTTT | CASSAPGTATEAFF
TRBJ1-1 | TRBD1 | NA | TRBV27 | TGTGCCAGCAGTTTTCGGTCAGGGGGCTCCCCTGAAGCTTTCTTT | CASSFRSGGSPEAFF